This passage covers 26 T cell receptor beta chains from one sample sequenced in a study of PD-1 blockade in mismatch repair-deficient tumors. The repertoire was sequenced with immunoSEQ multiplex PCR; TCRdb's copy has only in-frame clones and lacks some. The data contain 60,000 to 70,000 clones, 88% of them singletons. Specimen: peripheral blood, collected 52 weeks after starting pembrolizumab. The receptors were sampled from an adult with mismatch repair-deficient cancer.

This chain uses TRBV21-1 with TRBJ2-7; TRBD2, the table's D call, lacks a check against the DNA. TRBV21-1 is a documented pseudogene. The length of the CDR3 is 17 residues. The CDR3 bases are TGTGCCAGCAGCAAAGATGAAAGGACTAGAGCGTCCTACGAGCAGTACTTC. Amino acid sequence: CASSKDERTRASYEQYF.

J is TRBJ2-7 and V is TRBV4-1; D ambiguous. The V end was cut by 3 bases, the J end by 7 bases, with 22 bases between. This CDR3 is built from 16 residues. Germline V lookup: CDR1 MGHRA, CDR2 YSYEKL. The CDR3 DNA is TGCGCCAGCAGCCACTCGAGCCGGCGCCCCGTCTTAGAGCAGTACTTC. It is translated as CASSHSSRRPVLEQYF.

This rearrangement joins TRBV2 to TRBJ2-7; D unresolved. Germline CDR1 reads SNHLY; CDR2 reads FYNNEI. This CDR3 comprises 11 residues. V lost 6 bases to trimming and J lost 9 bases, with 12 bases between them. The DNA of the CDR3 is TGTGCCAGCAGATTGAAGTCCCGGCAGTACTTC. Amino acid sequence: CASRLKSRQYF.

The sample holds one count of this clone. The genes are TRBV5-1 and TRBJ1-4; D perhaps matches TRBD1 (5 bases). The germline V and J ends were trimmed by 1 base and 6 bases, with 10 bases remaining between them. CDR1 and CDR2 (germline): SGHRS, YFSETQ. The CDR3 has 14 amino acids. The CDR3 sequence: CASSLFQGDEKLFF. The DNA for the CDR3 is TGCGCCAGCAGCTTGTTTCAGGGTGATGAAAAACTGTTTTTT. Looking up the rest from reference TRBV5-1 and TRBJ1-4 gives the full variable domain: KAGVTQTPRYLIKTRGQQVTLSCSPISGHRSVSWYQQTPGQGLQFLFEYFSETQRNKGNFPGRFSGRQFSNSRSEMNVSTLELGDSALYLCASSLFQGDEKLFFGSGTQLSVL.

This chain connects TRBV5-8 to TRBJ2-7; 7 bases match TRBD2. Trimming took 2 bases from V and 4 from J; bases not matched to a gene: 9. The CDR3 runs 15 residues. Germline CDR1 SGHTS, CDR2 YDEGEE. In nucleotides, the CDR3 is TGTGCCAGCAGCTTTGGACTAGGGGTGGATTACGAGCAGTACTTC. Amino acid sequence: CASSFGLGVDYEQYF.

The chain is built from TRBV14 and TRBJ2-7; 11 bases line up with TRBD2. The germline V gene has CDR1 SGHDN and CDR2 FVKESK. The V and J ends lost 4 bases and 3 bases, in that order; junction bases with no gene match: 8. The CDR3 length is 16 residues. The CDR3 bases are TGTGCCAGCAGCCCCTTCCCCACTAGCGGGAGCTACGAGCAGTACTTC. Protein product: CASSPFPTSGSYEQYF.

V and J are TRBV5-1 and TRBJ2-7; 8 nucleotides match TRBD1. J gave up 0 bases and V 0 bases, and 5 bases lay outside the gene matches. The V gene's germline CDR1 is SGHRS and CDR2 YFSETQ. The CDR3 spans 16 residues. Here the CDR3 reads CASSLAPGQVSYEQYF. CDR3 DNA sequence: TGCGCCAGCAGCTTGGCCCCGGGACAGGTCTCCTACGAGCAGTACTTC.

This chain uses TRBV5-4 with TRBJ1-1; 8 bases match TRBD1. CDR3 length: 15 amino acids. Germline V CDR1 and CDR2: SGHNT, YYREEE (reference sequence). The trim removed 0 bases at V and 3 bases at J, leaving 4 bases unmatched. In nucleotides, the CDR3 is TGTGCCAGCAGCTTGGGCGACAGGGGCGACACTGAAGCTTTCTTT. Encoded protein: CASSLGDRGDTEAFF.

V gene TRBV6-5 combines with J gene TRBJ1-2; D gene uncertain. This CDR3 is 13 amino acids long. V was clipped by 3 bases and J by 5 bases, with 10 bases between them. Germline CDR1 is MNHEY and CDR2 is SVGAGI. The CDR3: CASSYDGPYGYTF. The CDR3 nucleotides read TGTGCCAGCAGTTATGATGGGCCGTATGGCTACACCTTC.

The chain has TRBV11-2 and TRBJ2-7; D is undetermined. The ends were cut back, 3 bases at V and 0 bases at J, with 3 bases in the middle. The CDR3 totals 12 residues. The germline gives CDR1 SGHAT, CDR2 FQNNGV. CDR3 sequence (DNA): TGTGCCAGCAGCTTCCGCTCCTACGAGCAGTACTTC. This codes for CASSFRSYEQYF.

V and J are TRBV27 and TRBJ1-1, with D perhaps TRBD1 (5 bases). CDR3 size: 11 residues. V lost 2 bases and J 8 bases, leaving 6 bases between the germline ends. Germline V gene lookup returns CDR1 MNHEY and CDR2 SMNVEV (reference sequence). CDR3 nucleotides: TGTGCCAGCAGTTTAGGACAAGAAGCTTTCTTT. Translated, it gives CASSLGQEAFF.

V usage is TRBV27 and J usage is TRBJ1-2; 9 bases match TRBD1. V was pared by 5 bases and J by 13 bases, with 11 bases of the junction left unmatched. Germline V gene sequence: CDR1 MNHEY, CDR2 SMNVEV (reference sequence). CDR3 length equals 13 residues. The CDR3, as DNA: TGTGCCAGCAGTCTCTCGACAGGGGGGCTACTCACCTTC. Protein product: CASSLSTGGLLTF.

About this clone itself: The same CDR3 is also encoded by other DNA sequences in this sample. The rearrangement links TRBV7-9 to TRBJ1-1; D gene unclear. In germline, CDR1 is SEHNR, CDR2 FQNEAQ (reference sequence). Trimming stripped 3 bases from V and 5 bases from J, with 7 bases between. The CDR3 is 12 residues long. The CDR3 DNA is TGTGCCAGCAGCTTCGGGGATACTGAAGCTTTCTTT. It is translated as CASSFGDTEAFF.

The V gene is TRBV4-1, the J gene TRBJ1-2; no clear D gene. The germline V gene encodes CDR1 MGHRA and CDR2 YSYEKL. V shed 3 bases and J shed 0 bases, with 8 bases lying between them. This CDR3 has 14 residues. In DNA, the CDR3 is TGCGCCAGCAGCCAGGGTGTGGCTAACTATGGCTACACCTTC. Protein sequence: CASSQGVANYGYTF.

The chain has TRBV6-5 and TRBJ2-3; 8 nucleotides align to TRBD1. Unmatched junction bases numbered 6, after V lost 5 bases and J lost 2 bases. CDR1 MNHEY and CDR2 SVGAGI come from the germline V gene. This CDR3 comprises 15 residues. CDR3 sequence (DNA): TGTGCCAGCAGTATACAGGGGGTGAACACAGATACGCAGTATTTT. It specifies CASSIQGVNTDTQYF.

The J gene is TRBJ2-2, the V gene TRBV7-9, with unresolved D. The CDR3 has 15 amino acids. Trimming took off 1 base at V and 4 bases at J, with 10 bases between the two ends. Germline lookup yields CDR1 SEHNR and CDR2 FQNEAQ (reference sequence). CDR3 sequence reads: CASSLGWSGTGELFF. CDR3 DNA sequence: TGTGCCAGCAGCTTAGGTTGGTCCGGCACCGGGGAGCTGTTTTTT.

The V gene is TRBV9, the J gene TRBJ2-2, with TRBD1 as a possible D gene (6 bases). V gave up 4 bases and J gave up 1 base, with 11 bases separating them. This CDR3 region has 15 residues. Germline V gene sequence: CDR1 SGDLS, CDR2 YYNGEE. Here the CDR3 reads CASSTQTGNTGELFF. CDR3 DNA sequence: TGTGCCAGCAGCACGCAGACAGGGAACACCGGGGAGCTGTTTTTT. The full variable domain, rest sourced from reference TRBV9 and TRBJ2-2, is DSGVTQTPKHLITATGQRVTLRCSPRSGDLSVYWYQQSLDQGLQFLIQYYNGEERAKGNILERFSAQQFPDLHSELNLSSLELGDSALYFCASSTQTGNTGELFFGEGSRLTVL.

The V and J genes are TRBV4-2 and TRBJ2-7, with D perhaps TRBD1 (6 bases). This CDR3 contains 15 residues. V lost 3 bases, J lost 2 bases, and 14 bases lay in between. Germline V lookup: CDR1 LGHNA, CDR2 YNFKEQ. CDR3 coding DNA: TGTGCCAGCAGCCAGCACGGGAAGGGGGCCTACGAGCAGTACTTC. It specifies CASSQHGKGAYEQYF.

The V gene is TRBV6-1, the J gene TRBJ2-5; D could derive from TRBD1 or TRBD2 (5 bases each). Germline V gene sequence: CDR1 MNHNS, CDR2 SASEGT. This CDR3 spans 15 amino acids. V shed 3 bases and J shed 2 bases, with 13 bases lying between them. This chain's CDR3 is CASSDLGRIQETQYF. The CDR3 DNA reads as TGTGCCAGCAGTGACTTGGGACGGATACAAGAGACCCAGTACTTC.

V usage is TRBV14 and J usage is TRBJ2-7; D is undetermined. The V and J ends lost 0 bases and 2 bases respectively, with 20 bases between them. The V gene's germline CDR1 is SGHDN and CDR2 FVKESK. The CDR3 extends over 18 amino acids. The CDR3 DNA reads TGTGCCAGCAGCCAAGACCCCAGACCGATGAGGAAAGCCTACGAGCAGTACTTC. This gives the protein CASSQDPRPMRKAYEQYF.

The rearrangement links TRBV9 to TRBJ2-1; D is possibly TRBD2 (6 bases). This CDR3 has 18 amino acids. V dropped 3 bases and J dropped 4 bases, with 23 bases sitting between them. Germline values: CDR1 SGDLS, CDR2 YYNGEE. This chain's CDR3 is CASSDSLTGDSPYNEQFF. CDR3 sequence (DNA): TGTGCCAGCAGCGACTCCTTGACGGGGGACTCCCCTTACAATGAGCAGTTCTTC.

The chain combines TRBV7-8 with TRBJ2-7; TRBD2 is a possible D gene (6 bases). V was pared by 8 bases and J by 6 bases, with 17 bases between. The V gene's germline CDR1 is SGHVS and CDR2 FQNEAQ. The CDR3 has 13 amino acids. CDR3 loop: CASVSGLSLEQYF. CDR3 nucleotides: TGTGCCAGCGTTAGCGGATTATCCCTCGAGCAGTACTTC.

The rearrangement uses TRBV28 and TRBJ2-7, with D hard to call. V was clipped by 6 bases and J by 1 base, with 10 bases between them. The CDR3 consists of 13 residues. CDR1 MDHEN and CDR2 SYDVKM come from the germline V gene. DNA for the CDR3: TGTGCCAGCAGCTTGGTGTTGTCCTACGAGCAGTACTTC. It translates to CASSLVLSYEQYF.

This chain links TRBV27 with TRBJ1-1; 8 positions match TRBD1. V gave up 5 bases and J gave up 1 base; unmatched junction bases: 3. Per the germline V gene, CDR1 is MNHEY and CDR2 is SMNVEV (reference sequence). This CDR3 comprises 14 residues. The CDR3 is CASSIDRGNTEAFF. In DNA form, the CDR3 reads TGTGCCAGCAGTATCGACAGGGGGAACACTGAAGCTTTCTTT.

By its share, this clone is medium-sized. V usage is TRBV6-4 and J usage is TRBJ1-2; tentatively, D is TRBD1 (5 bases). Germline V CDR1 and CDR2: MRHNA, SNTAGT. Trimming shortened V by 5 bases and J by 7 bases, and 14 bases separated the two germline ends. The CDR3 runs 13 residues. The CDR3 spells CASSPDVRGGYTF. In DNA, the CDR3 is TGTGCCAGCAGTCCGGACGTGAGGGGTGGCTACACCTTC.

CDR3 DNA sequence: TGTGCCAGTAGTACCGGGACAGGAAATGAAAAACTGTTTTTT. It yields the protein CASSTGTGNEKLFF. The chain recombines TRBV19 with TRBJ1-4; TRBD1 matches 8 bases. J lost 5 bases, V lost 4 bases, and 3 bases had no gene match. CDR1 LNHDA and CDR2 SQIVND come from the germline V gene (reference sequence). The CDR3 extends over 14 amino acids. The variable domain in full, with the rest retrieved from reference TRBV19 and TRBJ1-4, is DGGITQSPKYLFRKEGQNVTLSCEQNLNHDAMYWYRQDPGQGLRLIYYSQIVNDFQKGDIAEGYSVSREKKESFPLTVTSAQKNPTAFYLCASSTGTGNEKLFFGSGTQLSVL.